The T cell receptor (beta chain) described here comes from a study of blood T cell repertoires in COVID-19. Germline lookup yields CDR1 SNHLY and CDR2 FYNNEI. The ends were cut back, 2 bases at V and 6 bases at J, with 9 bases in the middle. This CDR3 is 13 amino acids long. Sequenced by immunoSEQ multiplex PCR; TCRdb stores in-frame clones only, minus some. The sample yields some 150,000 clones, more than 85% seen once. This TCR came from a man in his 60s with active or convalescent COVID-19. J is TRBJ2-3 and V is TRBV2; D gene ambiguous. Sequencing was done on a sample of peripheral blood. The CDR3 DNA reads as TGTGCCAGCAGTGAACCGTTCTCGGATACGCAGTATTTT. Its translation: CASSEPFSDTQYF.